A single sample is the source of the 24 T cell receptor beta chains below, sequenced in a study of shared clonotypes between healthy human individuals (dated by TCRdb to between 2020 and 2021). To prepare the library, the immunoSEQ multiplex PCR assay was applied. The table was pulled from immuneACCESS by TCRdb, which kept in-frame rearrangements only. Such tables lose some clones; where checked, under half of the loss comes from unresolved V genes, and the rest has no known cause. Counted in this sample were some 2,400,000 clones; around 95% of them appeared once. 0.1% to 0.15% of the sample belongs to the ten largest clones. What was sequenced was naive CD4+ T cells sorted from blood. What the cell subset or site label conveys for this sample: CD45RA+ positively selected. The receptor set was obtained from a man aged 18 to 30 in good health.

The genes are TRBV5-1 and TRBJ2-7, with 11 bases fitting TRBD1. This CDR3 is 17 amino acids long. V lost 0 bases, J lost 3 bases, and 8 bases stayed unmatched. Germline V gives CDR1 SGHRS, CDR2 YFSETQ. The CDR3 region is CASSLAARTGGSYEQYF. CDR3 DNA: TGCGCCAGCAGCTTGGCGGCTAGGACAGGGGGCAGCTACGAGCAGTACTTC.

V and J are TRBV4-1 and TRBJ1-3, with D possibly being TRBD1 (6 bases). Germline V gene data show CDR1 as MGHRA and CDR2 as YSYEKL. V was pared by 1 base and J by 0 bases, with 16 bases between. The CDR3 covers 18 residues. This CDR3 reads CASSQAQRGILSGNTIYF. In nucleotides, the CDR3 is TGCGCCAGCAGCCAAGCCCAAAGGGGGATCCTCTCTGGAAACACCATATATTTT.

This chain joins TRBV6-5 and TRBJ2-7; a possible D gene is TRBD1 (5 bases). The CDR3 is 13 amino acids. Germline V lookup: CDR1 MNHEY, CDR2 SVGAGI. V was shortened by 7 bases and J by 2 bases, with 12 bases between the two germline ends. The CDR3 loop reads CASTQLGPYEQYF. CDR3 DNA: TGTGCCAGCACCCAACTGGGGCCCTACGAGCAGTACTTC.

The J gene is TRBJ1-6, the V gene TRBV19; the match to TRBD1 covers 10 bases. The CDR3 runs to 15 residues. Germline CDR1 is LNHDA and CDR2 is SQIVND (reference sequence). With V trimmed by 6 bases and J by 9 bases, 8 bases remained unmatched. The CDR3 here is CASSIMTGGGSPLHF. DNA for the CDR3: TGTGCCAGTAGCATAATGACAGGGGGCGGTTCACCCCTCCACTTT.

This chain links TRBV9 with TRBJ2-2; weak D call: TRBD1 (6 bases). Germline V CDR1 and CDR2: SGDLS, YYNGEE. V lost 0 bases and J 4 bases, leaving 10 bases between the germline ends. The CDR3 is 15 amino acids. Here the CDR3 DNA reads TGTGCCAGCAGCGTAGACACAGGGCCCACCGGGGAGCTGTTTTTT. This sequence encodes CASSVDTGPTGELFF.

The gene calls are TRBV7-2 and TRBJ1-5, with D possibly being TRBD1 (6 bases). Between the trimmed V and J ends, which lost 2 bases and 2 bases, there was a span of 19 bases. The CDR3 runs to 18 residues. Looked up from germline, CDR1 is SGHTA and CDR2 is FQGNSA. CDR3 bases: TGTGCCAGCAGCTTACGTGGTGTTGGGGGGCTGGGCAATCAGCCCCAGCATTTT. It yields the protein CASSLRGVGGLGNQPQHF. The full variable domain, completed using reference TRBV7-2 and TRBJ1-5, is GAGVSQSPSNKVTEKGKDVELRCDPISGHTALYWYRQSLGQGLEFLIYFQGNSAPDKSGLPSDRFSAERTGGSVSTLTIQRTQQEDSAVYLCASSLRGVGGLGNQPQHFGDGTRLSIL.

The V gene is TRBV2, the J gene TRBJ2-3; D may be TRBD2 (6 bases). Trimming cost V 7 bases and J 3 bases, with 14 bases left between them. Germline lookup yields CDR1 SNHLY and CDR2 FYNNEI. The CDR3 totals 14 residues. In nucleotides, the CDR3 is TGTGCCAGCAAGTACGGGACTCAAACAGATACGCAGTATTTT. Translating it yields CASKYGTQTDTQYF.

The rearrangement joins TRBV7-9 to TRBJ2-3, with TRBD1 matching over 10 bases. Trimming took 3 bases from V and 1 from J; bases not matched to a gene: 1. In germline, CDR1 is SEHNR, CDR2 FQNEAQ (reference sequence). The CDR3 totals 15 residues. CDR3 DNA: TGTGCCAGCAGCTTTGGACAGGGGGGCACAGATACGCAGTATTTT. It specifies CASSFGQGGTDTQYF.

V is TRBV6-1 and J is TRBJ1-2; the D is unclear. Germline CDR1 MNHNS, CDR2 SASEGT. This CDR3 is 12 amino acids long. The V gene lost 6 bases and the J gene lost 4 bases, with 9 bases spanning the gap. The CDR3 is CASSRSGYGYTF. The DNA for the CDR3 is TGTGCCAGCAGCCGTTCGGGCTATGGCTACACCTTC.

Comments on this clone: The sample carries other DNA sequences with the same CDR3. This chain uses TRBV6-5 with TRBJ1-1; weak D call: TRBD1 (5 bases). Germline-derived CDR1 and CDR2 are MNHEY and SVGAGI. V was shortened by 3 bases and J by 0 bases, with 8 bases between the two germline ends. There are 14 residues in the CDR3. The CDR3 DNA follows: TGTGCCAGCAGTTATGACAGCATGAACACTGAAGCTTTCTTT. Translation gives CASSYDSMNTEAFF.

This rearrangement joins TRBV30 to TRBJ1-1; D uncertain. Trimming stripped 3 bases from V and 1 base from J, with 15 bases between. Germline lookup yields CDR1 GTSNPN and CDR2 SVGIG (reference sequence). This CDR3 spans 15 amino acids. In nucleotides, the CDR3 is TGTGCCTGGAGGCCTAGTGACTCCAAGAACACTGAAGCTTTCTTT. Residues: CAWRPSDSKNTEAFF.

The CDR3 sequence: CASSWETNTEAFF. The CDR3 DNA sequence: TGTGCCAGCAGTTGGGAGACGAACACTGAAGCTTTCTTT. The chain couples TRBV6-5 to TRBJ1-1, with D unclear. Deletions cut 4 bases from V and 1 base from J, with 7 bases between. The CDR3 is made up of 13 amino acids. CDR1 is MNHEY and CDR2 is SVGAGI in the germline V gene.

The V gene is TRBV28, the J gene TRBJ1-5; D is unresolved. This CDR3 region has 17 residues. From germline, CDR1 is MDHEN and CDR2 SYDVKM. V lost 5 bases and J lost 1, with 18 bases in between. CDR3 DNA sequence: TGTGCCAGCAGTCCACCCCGCGAGAGAATAAGCAATCAGCCCCAGCATTTT. Protein sequence: CASSPPRERISNQPQHF.

V and J are TRBV5-6 and TRBJ2-1, with unresolved D. V lost 6 bases and J 6 bases, leaving 16 bases between the germline ends. The germline gives CDR1 SGHDT, CDR2 YYEEEE. The CDR3 is made up of 14 amino acids. CDR3 loop: CASIPSRWVNEQFF. CDR3 DNA: TGTGCCAGCATCCCGTCGAGGTGGGTCAATGAGCAGTTCTTC.

CDR3 in DNA: TGCGCCAGCAGCTTGGTTTTGTCTATTAACAATGAGCAGTTCTTC. This translates into CASSLVLSINNEQFF. The rearrangement links TRBV5-1 to TRBJ2-1; no firm D call. This CDR3 comprises 15 residues. Germline assignment: CDR1 SGHRS and CDR2 YFSETQ. V was shortened by 0 bases and J by 5 bases, with 12 bases between the two germline ends.

This clone was observed once. The same CDR3 is also encoded by other DNA sequences in this sample. The rearrangement joins TRBV2 to TRBJ2-5, with a tentative D call TRBD2 (7 bases). From germline, CDR1 is SNHLY and CDR2 FYNNEI. CDR3 length: 14 residues. Trimming took off 4 bases at V and 4 bases at J, with 13 bases between the two ends. CDR3 DNA: TGTGCCAGCAGTGCGGGGGCGGGAGCAGAGACCCAGTACTTC. This encodes CASSAGAGAETQYF.

The rearrangement joins TRBV10-3 to TRBJ2-7; D is perhaps TRBD1 (5 bases). V was clipped by 8 bases and J by 2 bases, with 16 bases between them. CDR3 length: 14 amino acids. Germline CDR1 reads ENHRY; CDR2 reads SYGVKD. The CDR3 spells CAISQGTTAYEQYF. In DNA form, the CDR3 reads TGTGCCATCTCCCAAGGAACGACAGCCTACGAGCAGTACTTC.

V usage is TRBV9 and J usage is TRBJ2-1; D is ambiguous. Germline V gene sequence: CDR1 SGDLS, CDR2 YYNGEE. Deletions cut 0 bases from V and 9 bases from J, with 13 bases between. The CDR3 loop spans 14 amino acids. CDR3 in DNA: TGTGCCAGCAGCGTAGTAGCAGACGTCGGTGAGCAGTTCTTC. This gives the protein CASSVVADVGEQFF.

This chain joins TRBV5-6 and TRBJ1-2; 7 bases align to TRBD1. Per the germline V gene, CDR1 is SGHDT and CDR2 is YYEEEE. The ends lost 6 bases at V and 3 bases at J; junction bases unmatched: 8. The CDR3 length is 14 residues. The CDR3 nucleotides read TGTGCCAGCACCAGGACAGGAGCCGACTATGGCTACACCTTC. It codes for CASTRTGADYGYTF.

This sequence joins TRBV30 and TRBJ2-7; 8 positions match TRBD1. The germline V gene encodes CDR1 GTSNPN and CDR2 SVGIG (reference sequence). CDR3 length: 15 amino acids. Losses at the gene ends were 2 bases for V and 5 bases for J; bases not matched to a gene: 11. The CDR3 nucleotides read TGTGCCTGGAGTAGAAGCGACAGGGGCCAAAACGAGCAGTACTTC. Amino acids: CAWSRSDRGQNEQYF.

The genes are TRBV10-1 and TRBJ1-5, with D unresolved. CDR3 length: 13 residues. Trimming removed 5 bases from V and 6 bases from J, with 11 bases in between. Germline assignment: CDR1 WNHNN and CDR2 SYGVQD (reference sequence). CDR3 region: CASSWGEGQPQHF. CDR3 DNA: TGCGCCAGCAGTTGGGGAGAGGGTCAGCCCCAGCATTTT.

The gene calls are TRBV9 and TRBJ2-3; 8 bases line up with TRBD2. V dropped 4 bases and J dropped 4; count of bases not matched to a gene: 5. The germline V gene encodes CDR1 SGDLS and CDR2 YYNGEE. This CDR3 has 14 amino acids. The CDR3 loop reads CASSHGLAPDTQYF. The CDR3 DNA reads as TGTGCCAGCAGCCATGGACTAGCCCCAGATACGCAGTATTTT.

With respect to this clone: Other nucleotide sequences in the sample specify the same CDR3. The J gene is TRBJ2-7, the V gene TRBV9; weak D call: TRBD2 (5 bases). Trimming removed 0 bases from V and 0 bases from J, with 10 bases in between. This CDR3 has 15 residues. Germline loops: CDR1 SGDLS, CDR2 YYNGEE. CDR3 protein: CASSVGGGRSYEQYF. CDR3 nucleotide sequence: TGTGCCAGCAGCGTAGGTGGCGGGCGCTCCTACGAGCAGTACTTC. Filled out from reference TRBV9 and TRBJ2-7, the complete variable domain reads DSGVTQTPKHLITATGQRVTLRCSPRSGDLSVYWYQQSLDQGLQFLIQYYNGEERAKGNILERFSAQQFPDLHSELNLSSLELGDSALYFCASSVGGGRSYEQYFGPGTRLTVT.

V gene TRBV18 combines with J gene TRBJ1-2; D possibly corresponds to TRBD1 (6 bases). Germline-derived CDR1 and CDR2 are KGHSH and LQKENI. V lost 0 bases and J lost 4, with 12 bases in between. This CDR3 is built from 15 residues. CDR3 amino acids: CASSPPGHPSYGYTF. In nucleotides, the CDR3 is TGTGCCAGCTCACCACCGGGACACCCGAGCTATGGCTACACCTTC.